This T cell receptor beta chain was captured by sequencing in a study of control samples from healthy donors and cancer patients. Only in-frame clones appear in the TCRdb table, and some are missing; sequencing was by immunoSEQ multiplex PCR. The top ten hold more than 6.5% of the sample, which has about 130,000 clones, more than 85% seen once. Germline CDR1 and CDR2: MNHEY and SVGEGT. The V and J ends lost 2 bases and 3 bases, in that order; junction bases with no gene match: 7. The CDR3 is 16 amino acids. The sequenced sample consisted of blood. The chain uses TRBV6-2 or TRBV6-3 and TRBJ2-7, with 10 bases fitting TRBD2. This sequence was found in a man aged 18 to 30 in good health. CDR3 residues: CASSYRQLAGSYEQYF. CDR3 nucleotides: TGTGCCAGCAGTTACCGCCAACTAGCGGGGAGCTACGAGCAGTACTTC.